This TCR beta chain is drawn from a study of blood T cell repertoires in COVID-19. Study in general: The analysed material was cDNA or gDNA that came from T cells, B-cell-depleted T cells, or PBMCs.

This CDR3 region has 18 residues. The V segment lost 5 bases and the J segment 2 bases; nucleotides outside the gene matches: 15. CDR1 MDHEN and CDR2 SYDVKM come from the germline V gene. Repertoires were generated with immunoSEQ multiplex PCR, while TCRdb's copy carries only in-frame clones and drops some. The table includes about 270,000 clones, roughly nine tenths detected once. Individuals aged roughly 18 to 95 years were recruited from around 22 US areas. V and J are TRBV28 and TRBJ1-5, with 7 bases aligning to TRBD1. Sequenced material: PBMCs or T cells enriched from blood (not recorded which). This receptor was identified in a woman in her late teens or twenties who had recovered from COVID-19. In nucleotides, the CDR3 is TGTGCCAGCAGTGGCCCCGGAAGAGGGGGCGCGGGCAATCAGCCCCAGCATTTT. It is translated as CASSGPGRGGAGNQPQHF.